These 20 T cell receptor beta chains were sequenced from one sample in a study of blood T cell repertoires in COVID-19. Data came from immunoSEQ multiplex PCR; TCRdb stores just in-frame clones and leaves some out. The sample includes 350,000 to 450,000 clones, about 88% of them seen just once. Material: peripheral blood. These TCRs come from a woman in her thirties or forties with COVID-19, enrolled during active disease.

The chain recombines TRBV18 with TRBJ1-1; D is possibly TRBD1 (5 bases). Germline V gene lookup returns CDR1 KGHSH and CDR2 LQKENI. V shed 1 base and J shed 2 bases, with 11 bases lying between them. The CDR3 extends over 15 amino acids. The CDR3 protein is CASSPLRQLNTEAFF. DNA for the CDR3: TGTGCCAGCTCACCACTGAGACAGTTAAACACTGAAGCTTTCTTT.

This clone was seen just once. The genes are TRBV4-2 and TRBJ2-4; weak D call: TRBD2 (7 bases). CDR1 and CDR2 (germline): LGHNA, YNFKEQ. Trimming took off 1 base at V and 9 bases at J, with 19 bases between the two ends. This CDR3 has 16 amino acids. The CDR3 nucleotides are TGTGCCAGCAGCCAAGGCGAAGAGGGGGGGAGGGTCATTCAGTACTTC. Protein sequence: CASSQGEEGGRVIQYF.

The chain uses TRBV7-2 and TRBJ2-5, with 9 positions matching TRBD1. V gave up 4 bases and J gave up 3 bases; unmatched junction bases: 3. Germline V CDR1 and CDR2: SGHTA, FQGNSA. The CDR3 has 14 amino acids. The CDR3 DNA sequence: TGTGCCAGCAGCTCCTGGACAGGGGAAGAGACCCAGTACTTC. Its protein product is CASSSWTGEETQYF.

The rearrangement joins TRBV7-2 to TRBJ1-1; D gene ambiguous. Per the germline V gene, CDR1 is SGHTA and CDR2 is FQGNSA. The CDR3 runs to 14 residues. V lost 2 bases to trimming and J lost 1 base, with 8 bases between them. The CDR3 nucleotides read TGTGCCAGCAGCTTAAGGCGGGCGAACACTGAAGCTTTCTTT. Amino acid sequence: CASSLRRANTEAFF.

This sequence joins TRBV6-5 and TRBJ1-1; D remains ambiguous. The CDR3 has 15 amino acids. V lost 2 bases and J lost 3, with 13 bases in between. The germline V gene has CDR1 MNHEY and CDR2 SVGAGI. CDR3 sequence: CASSYAHVLDTEAFF. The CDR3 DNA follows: TGTGCCAGCAGTTACGCCCATGTCCTAGACACTGAAGCTTTCTTT.

CDR3 residues: CASSPLAGVGETQYF. As DNA, the CDR3 is TGTGCCAGCAGTCCACTAGCGGGCGTGGGAGAGACCCAGTACTTC. The chain employs TRBV6-6 and TRBJ2-5, with 9 bases identical to TRBD2. The CDR3 runs 15 residues. Germline values: CDR1 MNHNY, CDR2 SVGAGI (reference sequence). V was pared by 5 bases and J by 4 bases, with 8 bases of the junction left unmatched.

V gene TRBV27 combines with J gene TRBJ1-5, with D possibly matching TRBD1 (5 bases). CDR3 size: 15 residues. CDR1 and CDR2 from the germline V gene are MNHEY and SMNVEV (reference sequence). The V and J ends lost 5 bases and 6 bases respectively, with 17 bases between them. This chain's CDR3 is CASSRQGKASQPQHF. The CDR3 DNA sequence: TGTGCCAGCAGTAGGCAGGGTAAGGCCAGTCAGCCCCAGCATTTT.

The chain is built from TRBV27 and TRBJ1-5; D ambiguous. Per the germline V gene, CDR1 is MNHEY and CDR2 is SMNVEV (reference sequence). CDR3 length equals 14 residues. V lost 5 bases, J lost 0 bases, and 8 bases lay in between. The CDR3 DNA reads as TGTGCCAGCAGTCCTTATTATAGCAATCAGCCCCAGCATTTT. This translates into CASSPYYSNQPQHF.

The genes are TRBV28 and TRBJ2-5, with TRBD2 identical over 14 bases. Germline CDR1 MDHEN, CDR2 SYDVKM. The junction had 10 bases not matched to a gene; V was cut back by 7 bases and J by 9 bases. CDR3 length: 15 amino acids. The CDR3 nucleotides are TGTGCCAGCACCGTTAGACTAGCGGGGGGGCAAGCCCAGTACTTC. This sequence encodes CASTVRLAGGQAQYF.

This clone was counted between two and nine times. The CDR3 region is CASSQGSGGGVHEQYF. CDR3 bases: TGTGCCAGCAGCCAAGGGTCTGGCGGGGGGGTCCACGAGCAGTACTTC. This sequence joins TRBV3-1 (or the pseudogene TRBV3-2) and TRBJ2-7, with 9 bases identical to TRBD2. CDR1 and CDR2 from the germline V gene are LGHDT and YNNKEL (reference sequence). The CDR3 covers 16 residues. With V trimmed by 1 base and J by 5 bases, 9 bases remained unmatched.

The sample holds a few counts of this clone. CDR3 nucleotide sequence: TGCGCCAGCAGCCAAGTACCGAGCGGGAGCCCCGGGGAGCTGTTTTTT. Residues: CASSQVPSGSPGELFF. The chain carries TRBV4-3 and TRBJ2-2, with 8 bases identical to TRBD2. After removal of 1 base from V and 6 bases from J, the junction contained 7 bases not matched to a gene. The germline gives CDR1 LGHNA, CDR2 YSLEER. This CDR3 spans 16 amino acids.

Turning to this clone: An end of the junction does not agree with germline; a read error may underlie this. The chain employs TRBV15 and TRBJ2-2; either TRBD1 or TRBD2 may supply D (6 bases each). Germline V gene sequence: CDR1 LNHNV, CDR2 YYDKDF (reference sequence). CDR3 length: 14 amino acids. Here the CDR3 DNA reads TGTGCCACCGGCAGAGGGGGGCCCACCGGGGAGCTGTTTTTT. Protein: CATGRGGPTGELFF.

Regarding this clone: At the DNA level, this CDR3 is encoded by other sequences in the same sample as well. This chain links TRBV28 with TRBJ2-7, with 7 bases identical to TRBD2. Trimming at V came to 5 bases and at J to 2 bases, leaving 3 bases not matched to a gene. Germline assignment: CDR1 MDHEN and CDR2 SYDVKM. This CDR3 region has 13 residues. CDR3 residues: CASSPSGTYEQYF. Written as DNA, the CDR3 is TGTGCCAGCAGTCCTAGCGGAACCTACGAGCAGTACTTC.

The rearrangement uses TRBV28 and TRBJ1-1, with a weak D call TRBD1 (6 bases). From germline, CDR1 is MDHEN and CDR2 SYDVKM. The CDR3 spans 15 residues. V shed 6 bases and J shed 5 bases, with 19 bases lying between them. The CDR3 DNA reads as TGTGCCAGCAGCCCTGTCTGGGGGCGAGGGACTGAAGCTTTCTTT. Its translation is CASSPVWGRGTEAFF.

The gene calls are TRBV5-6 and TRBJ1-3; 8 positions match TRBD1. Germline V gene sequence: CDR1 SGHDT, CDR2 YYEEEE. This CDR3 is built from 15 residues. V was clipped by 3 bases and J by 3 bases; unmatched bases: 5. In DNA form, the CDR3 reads TGTGCCAGCAGCTACCAGGGGGCGCTTGGAAACACCATATATTTT. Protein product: CASSYQGALGNTIYF.

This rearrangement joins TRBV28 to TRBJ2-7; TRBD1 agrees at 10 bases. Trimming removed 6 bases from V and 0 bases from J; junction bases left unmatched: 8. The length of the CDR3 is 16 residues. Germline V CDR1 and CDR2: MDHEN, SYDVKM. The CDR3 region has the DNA TGTGCCAGCAGCTGGTGGGGGACAGGGGACTCCTACGAGCAGTACTTC. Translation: CASSWWGTGDSYEQYF.

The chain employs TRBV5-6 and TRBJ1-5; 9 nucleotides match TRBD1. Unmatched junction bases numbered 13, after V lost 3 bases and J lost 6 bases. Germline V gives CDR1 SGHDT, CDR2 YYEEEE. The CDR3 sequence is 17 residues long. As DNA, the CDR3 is TGTGCCAGCAGCTCCACACAAACAGGGGGCCGGGCTCAGCCCCAGCATTTT. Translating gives CASSSTQTGGRAQPQHF.

The CDR3, as DNA: TGTGCCAGCAGCTTAGTTGGGACTCTGCTGGTTCGCGCTGAAGCTTTCTTT. This codes for CASSLVGTLLVRAEAFF. This rearrangement joins TRBV7-8 to TRBJ1-1; the D gene is possibly TRBD1 (5 bases). This CDR3 comprises 17 residues. The V end lost 1 base, the J end lost 6 bases, and 21 bases lay between the germline ends. Germline assignment: CDR1 SGHVS and CDR2 FQNEAQ.

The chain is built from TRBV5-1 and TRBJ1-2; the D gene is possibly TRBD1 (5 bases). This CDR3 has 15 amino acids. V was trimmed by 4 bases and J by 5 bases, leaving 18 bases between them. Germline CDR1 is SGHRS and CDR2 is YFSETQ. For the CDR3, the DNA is TGCGCCAGCAGCCCTGACAGTATACCGATATATGGCTACACCTTC. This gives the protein CASSPDSIPIYGYTF.

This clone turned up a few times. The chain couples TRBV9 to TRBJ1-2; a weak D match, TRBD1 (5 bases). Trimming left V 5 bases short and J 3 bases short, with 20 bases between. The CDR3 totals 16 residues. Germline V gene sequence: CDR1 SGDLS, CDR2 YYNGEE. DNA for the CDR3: TGTGCCAGCAGTAGGGGAAGGGGCGCATACTACTATGGCTACACCTTC. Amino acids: CASSRGRGAYYYGYTF.